This entry lists 22 T cell receptor beta chains sequenced from one sample in a study of T cell repertoires in cytomegalovirus infection. Their antigens remain unidentified. TCRdb re-called the reads through MiXCR, storing one row per CDR3 protein. The sample yields about 52,000 distinct CDR3 sequences, around 20% seen once. The sample in question was CD8+ T cells from cultured PBMCs, obtained from culture after CMV antigen stimulation. The origin of the receptors is a human donor in good health (CMV status not recorded). Some clones in this sample may be carry-over from other donors' samples.

In this sample, this clonotype turned up a few times. The genes are TRBV7-9 and TRBJ1-1; no clear D. Germline V gene sequence: CDR1 SEHNR, CDR2 FQNEAQ (reference sequence). This CDR3 comprises 16 residues. V lost 7 bases and J 1 base, leaving 19 bases between the germline ends. This CDR3 reads CASTPRSPLTNTEAFF. CDR3 sequence (DNA): TGTGCCAGCACCCCCCGGTCGCCCCTTACGAACACTGAAGCTTTCTTT.

The chain carries TRBV28 and TRBJ2-3; a possible D gene is TRBD1 (7 bases). Trimming stripped 5 bases from V and 1 base from J, with 13 bases between. This CDR3 comprises 15 residues. From germline, CDR1 is MDHEN and CDR2 SYDVKM. The CDR3 DNA reads TGTGCCAGCAGTCCGGGGGACAGTCGCACAGATACGCAGTATTTT. Translating it yields CASSPGDSRTDTQYF.

CDR3 nucleotides: TGTGCCAGCAGTCCCATACGGTCCCTTATCTATGGCTACACCTTC. It codes for CASSPIRSLIYGYTF. V gene TRBV2 combines with J gene TRBJ1-2; D call uncertain. Germline V gene sequence: CDR1 SNHLY, CDR2 FYNNEI. The CDR3 length is 15 residues. The V and J ends lost 5 bases and 4 bases respectively, with 17 bases between them.

The rearrangement uses TRBV4-1 and TRBJ2-7; 7 bases are a match to TRBD1. J was trimmed by 4 bases and V by 0 bases; bases with no gene match: 6. The CDR3 consists of 15 residues. Looked up from germline, CDR1 is MGHRA and CDR2 is YSYEKL. In DNA form, the CDR3 reads TGCGCCAGCAGCCAAGACGACAGGGCGCCGTACGAGCAGTACTTC. Translating it yields CASSQDDRAPYEQYF.

This clonotype was observed a few times. V is TRBV2 and J is TRBJ1-1; D perhaps matches TRBD1 (5 bases). Germline loops: CDR1 SNHLY, CDR2 FYNNEI. The CDR3 is 14 amino acids. The V end lost 3 bases, the J end lost 6 bases, and 14 bases lay between the germline ends. DNA for the CDR3: TGTGCCAGCAGTGAGGGACCCACAAGCGCTGAAGCTTTCTTT. Protein sequence: CASSEGPTSAEAFF.

This clonotype was counted many times. The chain is built from TRBV27 and TRBJ1-1, with 8 positions matching TRBD1. Germline lookup yields CDR1 MNHEY and CDR2 SMNVEV (reference sequence). J was trimmed by 2 bases and V by 5 bases; bases with no gene match: 7. The CDR3 length is 15 residues. The CDR3 nucleotides are TGTGCCAGCAGTCCTCAGACAGGGGCTAACACTGAAGCTTTCTTT. This encodes CASSPQTGANTEAFF.

The CDR3 is CASSLLLNYGYTF. The CDR3 DNA sequence: TGTGCCAGCAGTTTATTACTTAACTATGGCTACACCTTC. V and J are TRBV12-3 or TRBV12-4 and TRBJ1-2; the D is unclear. V was shortened by 2 bases and J by 1 base, with 5 bases between the two germline ends. CDR3 length: 13 residues.

This clonotype was counted a few times. The rearrangement joins TRBV29-1 to TRBJ2-5; D is perhaps TRBD1 (5 bases). Germline lookup yields CDR1 SQVTM and CDR2 ANQGSEA. This CDR3 region has 10 residues. V was cut by 7 bases and J by 7 bases, with 10 bases left in between. CDR3 nucleotides: TGCAGCGGCGCTAGGGGGACCCAGTACTTC. This gives the protein CSGARGTQYF.

The chain couples TRBV7-4 to TRBJ2-1; possible D gene TRBD2, 7 bases. This CDR3 region has 13 residues. The germline V and J ends were trimmed by 4 bases and 8 bases, with 12 bases remaining between them. CDR1 SGHVT and CDR2 SQSDAQ come from the germline V gene. The DNA for the CDR3 is TGTGCCAGCAGCTCCGCGGGGGCGGATGAGCAGTTCTTC. Translating it yields CASSSAGADEQFF.

V usage is TRBV4-2 and J usage is TRBJ2-7; a weak D match, TRBD1 (5 bases). Between the trimmed V and J ends, which lost 2 bases and 3 bases, there was a span of 11 bases. Germline values: CDR1 LGHNA, CDR2 YNFKEQ. This CDR3 spans 14 amino acids. The CDR3: CASSQNRMNYEQYF. CDR3 bases: TGTGCCAGCAGCCAAAACAGGATGAACTACGAGCAGTACTTC.

This clonotype was picked up a small number of times. The rearrangement uses TRBV7-2 and TRBJ2-1; 9 positions agree with TRBD2. Per the germline V gene, CDR1 is SGHTA and CDR2 is FQGNSA. Trimming removed 5 bases from V and 4 bases from J; junction bases left unmatched: 6. The CDR3 extends over 15 amino acids. CDR3 nucleotides: TGTGCCAGCAGCCGGACTAGCGAATATTACAATGAGCAGTTCTTC. This translates into CASSRTSEYYNEQFF.

The CDR3 spells CASSLVLGKGYGYTF. CDR3 nucleotide sequence: TGTGCCAGCAGTTTAGTTCTGGGAAAAGGATATGGCTACACCTTC. The V and J genes are TRBV12-3 or TRBV12-4 and TRBJ1-2; D is unresolved. CDR3 length: 15 amino acids. V lost 1 base and J lost 5, with 14 bases in between.

The chain links TRBV12-3 or TRBV12-4 to TRBJ2-7, with a weak D call TRBD2 (6 bases). V dropped 5 bases and J dropped 5 bases, with 10 bases sitting between them. This CDR3 comprises 12 residues. CDR3 loop: CASSPRLDEQYF. The CDR3 nucleotides read TGTGCCAGCAGTCCCAGACTAGACGAGCAGTACTTC.

This clonotype occurred a few times. The rearrangement uses TRBV7-3 and TRBJ1-1; D remains ambiguous. This CDR3 comprises 14 residues. The ends were cut back, 4 bases at V and 4 bases at J, with 13 bases in the middle. Germline CDR1 reads SGHTA; CDR2 reads FQGTGA. The DNA of the CDR3 is TGTGCCAGCAGCTCCCTGACCGATATCACTGAAGCTTTCTTT. As protein: CASSSLTDITEAFF. The full variable domain, in which reference TRBV7-3 and TRBJ1-1 provide the parts outside the CDR3, is GAGVSQTPSNKVTEKGKYVELRCDPISGHTALYWYRQSLGQGPEFLIYFQGTGAADDSGLPNDRFFAVRPEGSVSTLKIQRTERGDSAVYLCASSSLTDITEAFFGQGTRLTVV.

This clonotype was picked up many times. This chain links TRBV7-2 with TRBJ1-1; TRBD1 matches at 7 bases. CDR1 and CDR2 from the germline V gene are SGHTA and FQGNSA. Trimming at V came to 5 bases and at J to 1 base, leaving 16 bases not matched to a gene. There are 18 residues in the CDR3. CDR3 loop: CASSPRGLGQRTNTEAFF. CDR3 in DNA: TGTGCCAGCAGCCCCAGGGGGTTAGGACAGAGAACGAACACTGAAGCTTTCTTT.

The genes are TRBV7-8 and TRBJ1-2, with TRBD1 identical over 11 bases. Trimming at V came to 1 base and at J to 4 bases, leaving 11 bases not matched to a gene. Germline loops: CDR1 SGHVS, CDR2 FQNEAQ. CDR3 length: 18 residues. The CDR3 region has the DNA TGTGCCAGCAGCTTAGTCCCTTCTTCCGGGACAGGGGGCTATGGCTACACCTTC. Its translation: CASSLVPSSGTGGYGYTF.

This clonotype was observed a handful of times. This chain links TRBV7-2 with TRBJ1-1; 7 positions agree with TRBD1. Germline V gives CDR1 SGHTA, CDR2 FQGNSA. Germline trimming cut 2 bases from V and 3 bases from J; bases unmatched to any gene: 3. The CDR3 extends over 14 amino acids. The CDR3 coding sequence is TGTGCCAGCAGCTTATACAGGGGCGACACTGAAGCTTTCTTT. Encoded protein: CASSLYRGDTEAFF.

This clonotype has only a few counts. The chain combines TRBV7-9 with TRBJ1-1; possible D gene TRBD1, 5 bases. Germline V lookup: CDR1 SEHNR, CDR2 FQNEAQ (reference sequence). Trimming removed 3 bases from V and 0 bases from J, with 8 bases in between. The CDR3 contains 14 residues. The CDR3, as DNA: TGTGCCAGCAGCTTCGGGGGACTGAACACTGAAGCTTTCTTT. It is translated as CASSFGGLNTEAFF.

The V gene is TRBV24-1, the J gene TRBJ2-1, with 14 bases fitting TRBD2. There are 19 residues in the CDR3. V gave up 3 bases and J gave up 4 bases; unmatched junction bases: 10. The germline V gene has CDR1 KGHDR and CDR2 SFDVKD. CDR3 DNA: TGTGCCACCAGTGATGGCGGACTAGCGGGGGGCATTCTTTACAATGAGCAGTTCTTC. Encoded protein: CATSDGGLAGGILYNEQFF.

V usage is TRBV7-2 and J usage is TRBJ2-7; 10 bases agree with TRBD2. Looked up from germline, CDR1 is SGHTA and CDR2 is FQGNSA. The CDR3 totals 15 residues. The ends lost 2 bases at V and 7 bases at J; junction bases unmatched: 8. CDR3 DNA: TGTACCAGCAGCTTATGGCCTAGCGGGGGCCTTGAGCAGTACTTC. Translated, it gives CTSSLWPSGGLEQYF.

The chain combines TRBV18 with TRBJ1-5; weak D call: TRBD1 (6 bases). The CDR3 totals 17 residues. CDR1 KGHSH and CDR2 LQKENI come from the germline V gene. V lost 1 base, J lost 3 bases, and 16 bases lay in between. CDR3 sequence reads: CASSPLPGAVYNQPQHF. Here the CDR3 DNA reads TGTGCCAGCTCACCACTCCCAGGGGCAGTTTACAATCAGCCCCAGCATTTT.

The count of this clonotype is one. The chain links TRBV4-2 to TRBJ2-1, with a possible D match to TRBD2 (5 bases). This CDR3 is built from 16 residues. Germline-derived CDR1 and CDR2 are LGHNA and YNFKEQ. V was shortened by 5 bases and J by 1 base, with 15 bases between the two germline ends. Written as DNA, the CDR3 is TGTGCCAGCAGCAGTAAGGCGGGTCTGTCCTACAATGAGCAGTTCTTC. This gives the protein CASSSKAGLSYNEQFF.